This TCR beta chain was documented in a study of blood T cell repertoires in COVID-19. This table comes from immunoSEQ multiplex PCR, and its TCRdb copy is limited to in-frame clones, with some not included. The sample includes 290,000 or so clones, around 83% of them seen just once. Exposed participants came across a COVID-19 case within 2 weeks before study entry. J lost 1 base, V lost 3 bases, and 7 bases had no gene match. There are 17 residues in the CDR3. The germline CDR1 and CDR2 sequences are SGHVS and FNYEAQ. The source is a man aged 35 to 55 who had been exposed to COVID-19. The J gene is TRBJ1-3, the V gene TRBV7-6, with 9 nucleotides matching TRBD1. The source material was PBMCs or T cells enriched from blood (not recorded which). This CDR3 reads CASSFYPGQGSGNTIYF. In DNA form, the CDR3 reads TGTGCCAGCAGCTTCTACCCTGGACAGGGGTCTGGAAACACCATATATTTT.